This T cell receptor (beta chain) appears in the sequencing data of a study of cytomegalovirus exposure and HLA in healthy donors. Points from the study as a whole: An analysis done earlier found most TCR beta V segments productive about 90% or about 30% of the time. In vitro, three CMV-associated chains proved specific for CMV antigens.

This clone was seen a handful of times. Its antigen is still unknown. The PCR employed 60 Vbeta primers together with 13 Jbeta primers. Assay: immunoSEQ multiplex PCR; the TCRdb copy retains only in-frame clones and omits some. The sample lists around 100,000 clones; 55% to 70% were seen once. The CDR3 contains 15 residues. V was shortened by 0 bases and J by 7 bases, with 16 bases between the two germline ends. CDR1 is SGHRS and CDR2 is YFSETQ in the germline V gene. The source of this sequence is a woman in her 30s in good health and CMV-seronegative. Sequenced: PBMCs. This rearrangement joins TRBV5-1 to TRBJ1-2; no clear D. CDR3 residues: CASSLAGSGLGGYTF. In DNA, the CDR3 is TGCGCCAGCAGCTTGGCCGGCAGCGGGTTAGGTGGCTACACCTTC.